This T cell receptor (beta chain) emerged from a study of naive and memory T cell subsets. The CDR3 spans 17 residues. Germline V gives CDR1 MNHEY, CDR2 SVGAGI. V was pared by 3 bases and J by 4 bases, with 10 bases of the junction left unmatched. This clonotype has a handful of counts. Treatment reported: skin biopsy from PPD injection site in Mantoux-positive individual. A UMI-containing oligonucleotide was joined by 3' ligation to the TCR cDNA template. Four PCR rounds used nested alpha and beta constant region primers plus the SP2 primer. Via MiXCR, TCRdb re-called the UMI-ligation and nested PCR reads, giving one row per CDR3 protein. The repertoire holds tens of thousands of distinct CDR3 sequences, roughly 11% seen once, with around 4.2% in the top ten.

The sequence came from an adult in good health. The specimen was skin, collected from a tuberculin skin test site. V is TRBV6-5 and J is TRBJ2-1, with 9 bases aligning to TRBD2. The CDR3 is CASSYSEREVGYNEQFF. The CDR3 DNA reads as TGTGCCAGCAGTTATTCCGAGCGGGAGGTCGGATACAATGAGCAGTTCTTC.